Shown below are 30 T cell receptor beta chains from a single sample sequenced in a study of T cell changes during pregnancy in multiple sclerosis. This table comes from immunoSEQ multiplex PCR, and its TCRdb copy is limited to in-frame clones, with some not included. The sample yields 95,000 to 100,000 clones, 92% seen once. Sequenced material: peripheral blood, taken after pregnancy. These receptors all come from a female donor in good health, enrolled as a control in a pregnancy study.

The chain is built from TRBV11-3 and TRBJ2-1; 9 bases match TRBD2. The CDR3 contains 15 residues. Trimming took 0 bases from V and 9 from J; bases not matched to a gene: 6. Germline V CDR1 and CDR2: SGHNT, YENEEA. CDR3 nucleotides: TGTGCCAGCAGCTTAGAAACTAGCGGGCTGAGTGAGCAGTTCTTC. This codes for CASSLETSGLSEQFF. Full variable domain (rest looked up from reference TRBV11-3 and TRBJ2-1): EAGVVQSPRYKIIEKKQPVAFWCNPISGHNTLYWYLQNLGQGPELLIRYENEEAVDDSQLPKDRFSAERLKGVDSTLKIQPAELGDSAVYLCASSLETSGLSEQFFGPGTRLTVL.

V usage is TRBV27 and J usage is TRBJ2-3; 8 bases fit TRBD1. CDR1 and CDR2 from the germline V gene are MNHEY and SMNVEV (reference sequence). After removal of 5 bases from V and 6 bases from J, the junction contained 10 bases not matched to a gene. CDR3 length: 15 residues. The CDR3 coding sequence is TGTGCCAGCAGTCTATGGACAGGGCTCGGCGATACGCAGTATTTT. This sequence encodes CASSLWTGLGDTQYF.

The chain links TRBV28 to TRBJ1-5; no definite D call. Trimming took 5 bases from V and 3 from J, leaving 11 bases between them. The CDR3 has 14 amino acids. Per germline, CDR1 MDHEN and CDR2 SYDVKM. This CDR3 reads CASSPREDNQPQHF. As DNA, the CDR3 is TGTGCCAGCAGTCCTAGGGAGGACAATCAGCCCCAGCATTTT.

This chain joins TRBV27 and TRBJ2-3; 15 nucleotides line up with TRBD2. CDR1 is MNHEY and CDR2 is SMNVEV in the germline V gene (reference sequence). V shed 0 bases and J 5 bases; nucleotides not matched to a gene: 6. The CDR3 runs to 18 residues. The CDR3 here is CASSLSGLAGGSGDTQYF. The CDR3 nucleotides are TGTGCCAGCAGTTTATCGGGACTAGCGGGAGGATCAGGAGATACGCAGTATTTT.

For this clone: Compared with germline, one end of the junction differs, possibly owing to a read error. The CDR3 loop is CASSQWTTQDTQYF. The CDR3 nucleotides are TGTGCCAGCAGCCAGTGGACTACCCAAGACACCCAGTACTTC. This chain links TRBV13 with TRBJ2-5; D might be TRBD2 (6 bases). Germline V lookup: CDR1 PRHDT, CDR2 FYEKMQ (reference sequence). CDR3 length: 14 residues.

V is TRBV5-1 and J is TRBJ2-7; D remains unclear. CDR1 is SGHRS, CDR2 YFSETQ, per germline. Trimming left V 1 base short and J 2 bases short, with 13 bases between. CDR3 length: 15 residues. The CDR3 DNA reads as TGCGCCAGCAGCTTGCAGTGGCCCAACCCCTACGAGCAGTACTTC. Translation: CASSLQWPNPYEQYF.

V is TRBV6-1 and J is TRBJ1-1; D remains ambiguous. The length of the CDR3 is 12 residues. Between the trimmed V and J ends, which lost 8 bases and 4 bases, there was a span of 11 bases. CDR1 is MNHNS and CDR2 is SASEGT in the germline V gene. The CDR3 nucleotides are TGTGCCAGCGTCGAGGATGTCACTGAAGCTTTCTTT. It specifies CASVEDVTEAFF.

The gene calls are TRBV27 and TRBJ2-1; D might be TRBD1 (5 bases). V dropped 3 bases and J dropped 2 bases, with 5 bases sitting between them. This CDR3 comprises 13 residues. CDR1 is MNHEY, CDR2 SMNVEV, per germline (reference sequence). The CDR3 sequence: CASSLDTYNEQFF. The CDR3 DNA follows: TGTGCCAGCAGTTTGGACACCTACAATGAGCAGTTCTTC.

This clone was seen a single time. CDR3 amino acids: CASSFIGQPRYTF. CDR3 nucleotide sequence: TGTGCCAGCAGTTTTATAGGACAGCCTCGCTACACCTTC. The rearrangement joins TRBV28 to TRBJ1-2; a possible D gene is TRBD1 (6 bases). The CDR3 consists of 13 residues. The V gene lost 3 bases and the J gene lost 9 bases, with 14 bases spanning the gap. The germline gives CDR1 MDHEN, CDR2 SYDVKM.

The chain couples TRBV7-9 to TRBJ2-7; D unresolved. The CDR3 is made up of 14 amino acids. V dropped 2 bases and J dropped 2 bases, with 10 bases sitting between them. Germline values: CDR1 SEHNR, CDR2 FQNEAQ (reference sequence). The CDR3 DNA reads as TGTGCCAGCAGCTTAAGTCTATCGGCCTACGAGCAGTACTTC. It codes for CASSLSLSAYEQYF.

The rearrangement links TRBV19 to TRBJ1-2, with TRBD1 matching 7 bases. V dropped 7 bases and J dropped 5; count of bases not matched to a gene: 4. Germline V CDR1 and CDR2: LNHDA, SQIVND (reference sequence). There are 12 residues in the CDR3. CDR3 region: CASTPDRYGYTF. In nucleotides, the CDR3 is TGTGCCAGTACCCCGGACAGGTATGGCTACACCTTC.

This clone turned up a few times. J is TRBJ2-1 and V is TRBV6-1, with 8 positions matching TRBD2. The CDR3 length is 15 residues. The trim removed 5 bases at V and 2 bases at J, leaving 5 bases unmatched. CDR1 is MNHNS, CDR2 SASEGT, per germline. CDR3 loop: CASSPTSETYNEQFF. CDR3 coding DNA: TGTGCCAGCAGTCCGACTAGCGAGACCTACAATGAGCAGTTCTTC.

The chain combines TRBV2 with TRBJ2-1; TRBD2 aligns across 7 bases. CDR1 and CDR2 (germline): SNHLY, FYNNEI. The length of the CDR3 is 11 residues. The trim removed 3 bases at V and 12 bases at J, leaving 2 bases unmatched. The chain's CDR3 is CASSEGGRQFF. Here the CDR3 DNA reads TGTGCCAGCAGTGAGGGGGGGAGGCAGTTCTTC.

The CDR3 sequence: CASSYSTGGYGYTF. DNA of the CDR3: TGTGCCAGCAGTTACTCGACAGGAGGCTATGGCTACACCTTC. The rearrangement joins TRBV6-6 to TRBJ1-2; D possibly corresponds to TRBD1 (6 bases). The CDR3 extends over 14 amino acids. V was cut by 0 bases and J by 4 bases, with 9 bases left in between. Germline values: CDR1 MNHNY, CDR2 SVGAGI (reference sequence).

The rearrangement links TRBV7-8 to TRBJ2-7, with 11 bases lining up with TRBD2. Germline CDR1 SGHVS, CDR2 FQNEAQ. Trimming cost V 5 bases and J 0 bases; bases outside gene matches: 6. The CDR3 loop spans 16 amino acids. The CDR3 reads CASSLRTSGPSYEQYF. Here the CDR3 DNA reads TGTGCCAGCAGCCTGAGGACTAGCGGGCCCTCCTACGAGCAGTACTTC.

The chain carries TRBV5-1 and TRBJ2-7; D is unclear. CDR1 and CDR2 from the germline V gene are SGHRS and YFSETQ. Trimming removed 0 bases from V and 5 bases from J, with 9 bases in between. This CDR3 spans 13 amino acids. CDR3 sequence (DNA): TGCGCCAGCAGCTTGGTGGAGATCGACGAGCAGTACTTC. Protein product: CASSLVEIDEQYF.

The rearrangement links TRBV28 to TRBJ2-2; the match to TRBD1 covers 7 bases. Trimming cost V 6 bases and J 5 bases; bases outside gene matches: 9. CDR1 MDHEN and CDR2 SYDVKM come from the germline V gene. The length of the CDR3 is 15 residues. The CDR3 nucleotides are TGTGCCAGCAGGGCAGGGGGAACAAATACCGGGGAGCTGTTTTTT. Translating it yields CASRAGGTNTGELFF.

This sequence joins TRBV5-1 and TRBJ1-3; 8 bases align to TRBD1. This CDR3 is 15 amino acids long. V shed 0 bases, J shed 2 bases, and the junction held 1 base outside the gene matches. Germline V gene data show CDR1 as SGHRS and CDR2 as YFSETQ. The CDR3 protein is CASSLGQGTGNTIYF. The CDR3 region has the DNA TGCGCCAGCAGCTTGGGACAGGGGACTGGAAACACCATATATTTT.

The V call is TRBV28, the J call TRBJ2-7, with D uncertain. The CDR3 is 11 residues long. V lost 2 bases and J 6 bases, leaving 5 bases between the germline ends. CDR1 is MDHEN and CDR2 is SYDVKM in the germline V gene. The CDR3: CASSLAFEQYF. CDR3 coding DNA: TGTGCCAGCAGTTTAGCGTTCGAGCAGTACTTC.

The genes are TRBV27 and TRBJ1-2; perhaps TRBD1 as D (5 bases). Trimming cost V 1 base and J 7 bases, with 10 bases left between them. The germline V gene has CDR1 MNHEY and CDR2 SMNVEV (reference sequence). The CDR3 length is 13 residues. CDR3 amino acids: CASSLYGGSGYTF. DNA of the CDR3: TGTGCCAGCAGTTTATACGGGGGTTCTGGCTACACCTTC.

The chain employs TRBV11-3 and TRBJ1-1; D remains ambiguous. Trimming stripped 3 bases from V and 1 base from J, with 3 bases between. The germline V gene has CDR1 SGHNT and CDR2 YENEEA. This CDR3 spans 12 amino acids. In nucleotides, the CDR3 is TGTGCCAGCAGCTTCGGGAACACTGAAGCTTTCTTT. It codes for CASSFGNTEAFF.

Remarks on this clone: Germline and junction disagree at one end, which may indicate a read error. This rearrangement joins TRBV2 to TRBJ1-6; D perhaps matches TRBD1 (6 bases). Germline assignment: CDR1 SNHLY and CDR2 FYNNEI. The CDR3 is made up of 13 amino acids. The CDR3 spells CATSEDRNSPLHF. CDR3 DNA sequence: TGTGCCACCAGTGAGGACAGAAATTCACCCCTCCACTTT. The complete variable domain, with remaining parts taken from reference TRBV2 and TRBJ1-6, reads EPEVTQTPSHQVTQMGQEVILRCVPISNHLYFYWYRQILGQKVEFLVSFYNNEISEKSEIFDDQFSVERPDGSNFTLKIRSTKLEDSAMYFCATSEDRNSPLHFGNGTRLTVT.

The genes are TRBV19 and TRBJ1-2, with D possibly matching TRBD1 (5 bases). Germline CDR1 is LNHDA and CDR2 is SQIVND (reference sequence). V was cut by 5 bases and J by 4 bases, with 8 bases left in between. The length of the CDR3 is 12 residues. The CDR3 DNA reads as TGTGCCAGTAGTCCTGGGGCCTATGGCTACACCTTC. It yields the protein CASSPGAYGYTF.

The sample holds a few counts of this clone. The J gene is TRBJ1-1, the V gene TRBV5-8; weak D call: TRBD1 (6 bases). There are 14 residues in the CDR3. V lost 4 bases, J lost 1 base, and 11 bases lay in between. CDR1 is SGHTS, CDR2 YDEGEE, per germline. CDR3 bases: TGTGCCAGCAGCCACCAGGGGACGAACACTGAAGCTTTCTTT. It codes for CASSHQGTNTEAFF.

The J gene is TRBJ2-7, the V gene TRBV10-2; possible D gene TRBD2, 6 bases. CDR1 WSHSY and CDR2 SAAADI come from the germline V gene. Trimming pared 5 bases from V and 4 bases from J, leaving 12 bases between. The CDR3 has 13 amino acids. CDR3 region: CASSRDFGYEQYF. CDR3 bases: TGCGCCAGCAGTAGGGACTTCGGATACGAGCAGTACTTC.

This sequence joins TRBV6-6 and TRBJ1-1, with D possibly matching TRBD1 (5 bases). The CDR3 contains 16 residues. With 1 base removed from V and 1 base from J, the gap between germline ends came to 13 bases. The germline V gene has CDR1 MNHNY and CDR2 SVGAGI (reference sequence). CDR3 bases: TGTGCCAGCAGTTACTTTAGCGGGGGGGAGAACACTGAAGCTTTCTTT. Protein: CASSYFSGGENTEAFF.

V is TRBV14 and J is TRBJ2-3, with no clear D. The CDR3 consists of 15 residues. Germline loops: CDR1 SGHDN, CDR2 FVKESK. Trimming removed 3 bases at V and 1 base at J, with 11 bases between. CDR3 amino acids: CASSHEILGTDTQYF. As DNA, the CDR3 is TGTGCCAGCAGCCATGAGATTTTAGGCACAGATACGCAGTATTTT. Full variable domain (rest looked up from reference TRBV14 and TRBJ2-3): EAGVTQFPSHSVIEKGQTVTLRCDPISGHDNLYWYRRVMGKEIKFLLHFVKESKQDESGMPNNRFLAERTGGTYSTLKVQPAELEDSGVYFCASSHEILGTDTQYFGPGTRLTVL.

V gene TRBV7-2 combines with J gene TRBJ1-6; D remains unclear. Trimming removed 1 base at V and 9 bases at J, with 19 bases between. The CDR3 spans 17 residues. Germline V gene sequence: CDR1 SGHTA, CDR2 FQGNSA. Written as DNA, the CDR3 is TGTGCCAGCAGCTTAGATCTGCCGACCAGGCCAGGTTCACCCCTCCACTTT. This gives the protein CASSLDLPTRPGSPLHF.

CDR3 amino acids: CASTLGAYNSPLHF. CDR3 DNA: TGTGCCAGCACCCTAGGGGCCTATAATTCACCCCTCCACTTT. This rearrangement joins TRBV6-1 to TRBJ1-6, with D tentatively TRBD1 (5 bases). CDR1 is MNHNS and CDR2 is SASEGT in the germline V gene. V was pared by 7 bases and J by 2 bases, with 9 bases between. The CDR3 totals 14 residues.

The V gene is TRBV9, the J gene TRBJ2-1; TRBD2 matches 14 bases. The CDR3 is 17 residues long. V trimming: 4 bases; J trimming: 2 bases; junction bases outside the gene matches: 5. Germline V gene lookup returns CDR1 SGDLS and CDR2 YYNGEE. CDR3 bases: TGTGCCAGCAGCCCTCGGACTAGCGGGGGGCCCTACAATGAGCAGTTCTTC. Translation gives CASSPRTSGGPYNEQFF.